This TCR beta chain was retrieved from a study of shared clonotypes between healthy human individuals. General observations from the study: Sorted-subset samples were not fully sequenced, rarefaction indicated.

The protocol was immunoSEQ multiplex PCR, while the TCRdb copy is restricted to in-frame clones and leaves out a portion. The sample consists of around 2.5 million clones, 93% of them appearing once. As for this clone: Its cognate antigen is unknown.

The sequencing sample was made of naive CD4+ T cells from PBMCs. Subset specified: CD45RA+ positively selected. The clonotype originates from a man aged 18-30 years in good health. Some clones in this sample may be carry-over from other donors' samples.

The CDR3 coding sequence is TGCGCCAGCAGCTTGGAACTAATCCCAAATCGCGGCTACGAGCAGTACTTC. This encodes CASSLELIPNRGYEQYF. The chain links TRBV5-1 to TRBJ2-7; D gene ambiguous. Trimming shortened V by 0 bases and J by 3 bases, and 19 bases separated the two germline ends. CDR1 and CDR2 from the germline V gene are SGHRS and YFSETQ. The CDR3 is 17 residues long.